This section outlines one T cell receptor beta chain sequence together with its context. From its re-call of the 5' RACE reads, TCRdb lists each CDR3 protein once, without DNA. The sample totals about half a million distinct CDR3 sequences. This specimen comes from a study of T cells expressing NK-cell markers. Study-level background: The eight sequenced donors comprised seven who were HCMV-seropositive and one who was seronegative.

Per the germline V gene, CDR1 is LNHDA and CDR2 is SQIVND (reference sequence). The CDR3 extends over 15 amino acids. This sequence joins TRBV19 and TRBJ2-2. What was sequenced was blood T cells: a sorted CD56 or NKG2C T cell subset, CD4+ or CD8+ T cells, or bulk PBMC T cells (not recorded which). This receptor was identified in a woman between 45 and 60 years old in good health. CDR3 sequence reads: CASSIRQSDTGELFF. The full variable domain, completed using reference TRBV19 and TRBJ2-2, is DGGITQSPKYLFRKEGQNVTLSCEQNLNHDAMYWYRQDPGQGLRLIYYSQIVNDFQKGDIAEGYSVSREKKESFPLTVTSAQKNPTAFYLCASSIRQSDTGELFFGEGSRLTVL.